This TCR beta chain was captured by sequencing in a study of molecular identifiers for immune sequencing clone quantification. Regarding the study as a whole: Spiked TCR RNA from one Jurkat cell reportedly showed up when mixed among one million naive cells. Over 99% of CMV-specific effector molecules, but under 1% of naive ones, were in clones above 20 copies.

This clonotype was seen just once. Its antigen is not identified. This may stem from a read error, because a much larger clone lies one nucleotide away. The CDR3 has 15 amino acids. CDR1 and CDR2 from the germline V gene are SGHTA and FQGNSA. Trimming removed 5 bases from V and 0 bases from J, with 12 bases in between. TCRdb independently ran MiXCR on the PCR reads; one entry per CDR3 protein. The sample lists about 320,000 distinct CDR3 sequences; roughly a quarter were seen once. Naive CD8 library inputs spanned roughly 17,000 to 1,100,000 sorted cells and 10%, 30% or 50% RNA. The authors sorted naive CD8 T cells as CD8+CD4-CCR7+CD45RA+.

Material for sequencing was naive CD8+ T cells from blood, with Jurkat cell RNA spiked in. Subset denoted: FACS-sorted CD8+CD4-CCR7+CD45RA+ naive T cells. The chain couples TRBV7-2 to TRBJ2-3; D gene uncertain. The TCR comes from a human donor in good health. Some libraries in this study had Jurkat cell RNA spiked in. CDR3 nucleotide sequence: TGTGCCAGCAGCGTAGAAATATTTAGCACAGATACGCAGTATTTT. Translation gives CASSVEIFSTDTQYF.